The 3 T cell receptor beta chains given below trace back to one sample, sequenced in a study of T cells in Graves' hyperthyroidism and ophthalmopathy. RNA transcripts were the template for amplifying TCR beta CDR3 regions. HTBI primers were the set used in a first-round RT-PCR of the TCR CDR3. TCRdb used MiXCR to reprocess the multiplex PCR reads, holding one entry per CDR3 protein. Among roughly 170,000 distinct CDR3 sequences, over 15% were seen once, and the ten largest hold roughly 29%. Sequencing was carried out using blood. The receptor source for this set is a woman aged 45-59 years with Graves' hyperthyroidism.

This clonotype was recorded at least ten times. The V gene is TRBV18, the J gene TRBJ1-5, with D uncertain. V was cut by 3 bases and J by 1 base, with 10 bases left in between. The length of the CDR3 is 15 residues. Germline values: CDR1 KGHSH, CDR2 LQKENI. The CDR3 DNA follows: TGTGCCAGCTCACCCGGGAAAGGGAGCAATCAGCCCCAGCATTTT. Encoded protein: CASSPGKGSNQPQHF.

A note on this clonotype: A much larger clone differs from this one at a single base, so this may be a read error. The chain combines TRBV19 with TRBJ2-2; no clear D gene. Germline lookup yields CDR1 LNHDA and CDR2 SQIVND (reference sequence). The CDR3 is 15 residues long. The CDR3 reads CTSRNPDTNTGELFF. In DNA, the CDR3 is TGTACCAGTAGGAACCCAGACACCAACACCGGGGAGCTGTTTTTT.

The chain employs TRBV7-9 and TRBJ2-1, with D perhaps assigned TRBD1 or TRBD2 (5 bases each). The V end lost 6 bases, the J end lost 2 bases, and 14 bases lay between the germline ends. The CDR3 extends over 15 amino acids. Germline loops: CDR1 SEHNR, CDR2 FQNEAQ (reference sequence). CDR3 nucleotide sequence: TGTGCCAGCAGTCACGGGGACCTACCCTACAATGAGCAGTTCTTC. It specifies CASSHGDLPYNEQFF.